The rows below give T cell receptor beta chains drawn from one sample of a study of T cell responses to AZD1222 COVID-19 vaccine. Sequenced by immunoSEQ multiplex PCR; TCRdb stores in-frame clones only, minus some. This sample has some 170,000 clones, with 80% to 95% found just once. Sequences were derived from peripheral blood, sampled 28 days after the second dose of the MenACWY control vaccine. These receptors originate from an adult who received the MenACWY meningococcal vaccine as a control. CDR3s include the opening cysteine and the closing phenylalanine or tryptophan. Each record gives: J gene, clone size, V gene, D gene, CDR3 protein, CDR3 DNA. A D gene is named only where the DNA matches it firmly. Not every row has a clone size; where given, it reads once, few, many or a size class.

J: TRBJ1-1
size: NA
V: TRBV9
D: TRBD1
CDR3: CASSQLGGGNTEAFF
DNA: TGTGCCAGCAGCCAGCTAGGGGGCGGAAACACTGAAGCTTTCTTT

J: TRBJ2-7
size: NA
V: TRBV18
D: NA
CDR3: CASSSGTYEQYF
DNA: TGTGCCAGCTCCTCCGGTACCTACGAGCAGTACTTC

J: TRBJ1-5
size: NA
V: TRBV7-2
D: TRBD1
CDR3: CASSPGTGGLGKPQHF
DNA: TGTGCCAGCAGCCCCGGGACAGGGGGCTTGGGAAAGCCCCAGCATTTT

J: TRBJ2-7
size: NA
V: TRBV10-3
D: TRBD1
CDR3: CAISESGTGEQYF
DNA: TGTGCCATCAGTGAGTCGGGGACAGGTGAGCAGTACTTC

J: TRBJ2-3
size: NA
V: TRBV10-2
D: NA
CDR3: CASSEGAGPRGTDTQYF
DNA: TGCGCCAGCAGTGAGGGCGCGGGCCCCCGAGGCACAGATACGCAGTATTTT

J: TRBJ1-6
size: NA
V: TRBV30
D: NA
CDR3: CAWSVNYSPLHF
DNA: TGTGCCTGGAGTGTAAATTATTCACCCCTCCACTTT

J: TRBJ2-5
size: NA
V: TRBV5-1
D: TRBD1
CDR3: CASSLGDRETQYF
DNA: TGCGCCAGCAGCTTGGGGGACAGGGAGACCCAGTACTTC

J: TRBJ2-7
size: NA
V: TRBV28
D: NA
CDR3: CASRSGFQAYEQYF
DNA: TGTGCCAGCAGATCAGGCTTTCAGGCCTACGAGCAGTACTTC

J: TRBJ1-4
size: NA
V: TRBV28
D: NA
CDR3: CASRGAGWEKLFF
DNA: TGTGCCAGCAGGGGAGCGGGTTGGGAAAAACTGTTTTTT

J: TRBJ2-5
size: NA
V: TRBV11-2
D: TRBD2
CDR3: CASSSQGTRETQYF
DNA: TGTGCCAGCAGCTCTCAAGGGACTAGGGAGACCCAGTACTTC

J: TRBJ1-6
size: NA
V: TRBV27
D: TRBD1
CDR3: CASNQQGYNSPLHF
DNA: TGTGCCAGCAACCAACAGGGGTATAATTCACCCCTCCACTTT

J: TRBJ1-5
size: NA
V: TRBV6-2/TRBV6-3
D: NA
CDR3: CASSYSTSYQPQHF
DNA: TGTGCCAGCAGTTACTCGACCAGTTATCAGCCCCAGCATTTT

J: TRBJ2-7
size: NA
V: TRBV10-3
D: NA
CDR3: CAISESGYEQYF
DNA: TGTGCCATCAGTGAGTCCGGCTACGAGCAGTACTTC

J: TRBJ1-2
size: NA
V: TRBV6-5
D: NA
CDR3: CASSPGRLGYTF
DNA: TGTGCCAGCAGTCCGGGCAGACTTGGCTACACCTTC

J: TRBJ2-2
size: NA
V: TRBV7-2
D: TRBD2
CDR3: CASSSRIAGRPWELFF
DNA: TGTGCCAGCAGCTCCCGAATAGCGGGGAGGCCGTGGGAGCTGTTTTTT

J: TRBJ1-5
size: NA
V: TRBV19
D: TRBD1
CDR3: CASSTIQGGRYQPQHF
DNA: TGTGCCAGTAGTACGATACAGGGGGGGAGGTATCAGCCCCAGCATTTT

J: TRBJ2-7
size: NA
V: TRBV12-3/TRBV12-4
D: NA
CDR3: CASSLGRAEQYF
DNA: TGTGCCAGCAGTTTAGGGAGGGCCGAGCAGTACTTC

J: TRBJ2-1
size: NA
V: TRBV5-8
D: NA
CDR3: CASSLGRGAYNEQFF
DNA: TGTGCCAGCAGCTTGGGTCGGGGGGCGTACAATGAGCAGTTCTTC

J: TRBJ1-1
size: NA
V: TRBV4-3
D: TRBD1
CDR3: CASSKETGMNTEAFF
DNA: TGCGCCAGCAGCAAGGAGACAGGGATGAACACTGAAGCTTTCTTT

J: TRBJ1-1
size: NA
V: TRBV7-3
D: TRBD1
CDR3: CASSSTNAGGAEAFF
DNA: TGTGCCAGCAGCTCTACCAACGCAGGGGGAGCTGAAGCTTTCTTT

J: TRBJ1-6
size: NA
V: TRBV2
D: NA
CDR3: CASRAARSSYNSPLHF
DNA: TGTGCCAGCAGGGCTGCTCGGAGCTCCTATAATTCACCCCTCCACTTT

J: TRBJ2-2
size: NA
V: TRBV6-2/TRBV6-3
D: NA
CDR3: CASSYTSRGLFF
DNA: TGTGCCAGCAGTTACACGTCCCGAGGGCTGTTTTTT

J: TRBJ2-2
size: NA
V: TRBV11-2
D: NA
CDR3: CASSLVATNTGELFF
DNA: TGTGCCAGCAGCTTAGTGGCTACCAACACCGGGGAGCTGTTTTTT

J: TRBJ1-2
size: NA
V: TRBV7-2
D: TRBD1
CDR3: CASNSGTGNYGYTF
DNA: TGTGCCAGCAATTCCGGGACAGGCAACTATGGCTACACCTTC

J: TRBJ1-5
size: NA
V: TRBV28
D: NA
CDR3: CASRPAVGSGQPQHF
DNA: TGTGCCAGCAGACCAGCAGTGGGGTCCGGGCAGCCCCAGCATTTT

J: TRBJ2-1
size: once
V: TRBV5-1
D: NA
CDR3: CASSVGQYNEQFF
DNA: TGCGCCAGCAGCGTCGGACAGTACAATGAGCAGTTCTTC

J: TRBJ2-7
size: NA
V: TRBV5-1
D: NA
CDR3: CASSLASGHYEQYF
DNA: TGCGCCAGCAGCTTGGCCTCAGGCCACTACGAGCAGTACTTC

J: TRBJ1-4
size: NA
V: TRBV18
D: NA
CDR3: CASSRGTNEKLFF
DNA: TGTGCCAGCTCACGAGGGACTAATGAAAAACTGTTTTTT

J: TRBJ1-2
size: once
V: TRBV6-5
D: NA
CDR3: CASSSSFRDYGYTF
DNA: TGTGCCAGCAGTAGCTCGTTCAGAGACTATGGCTACACCTTC

J: TRBJ1-2
size: NA
V: TRBV6-6
D: NA
CDR3: CASSYSLGGRGYTF
DNA: TGTGCCAGCAGTTACAGCTTAGGGGGTAGAGGCTACACCTTC

J: TRBJ1-1
size: NA
V: TRBV5-6
D: NA
CDR3: CASSFATARNTEAFF
DNA: TGTGCCAGCAGCTTTGCCACAGCGAGGAACACTGAAGCTTTCTTT

J: TRBJ1-6
size: NA
V: TRBV19
D: NA
CDR3: CASRIGRTNSPLHF
DNA: TGTGCCAGCCGTATCGGACGGACTAATTCACCCCTCCACTTT

J: TRBJ1-5
size: NA
V: TRBV15
D: TRBD1
CDR3: CATSRGDSNNQPQHF
DNA: TGTGCCACCAGCAGGGGGGACAGCAACAATCAGCCCCAGCATTTT

J: TRBJ2-3
size: NA
V: TRBV29-1
D: NA
CDR3: CSVAQGGPTDTQYF
DNA: TGCAGCGTTGCCCAGGGTGGCCCTACAGATACGCAGTATTTT

J: TRBJ1-6
size: NA
V: TRBV18
D: TRBD1
CDR3: CASSPGTGSPLHF
DNA: TGTGCCAGCTCACCCGGGACAGGGTCACCCCTCCACTTT

J: TRBJ1-4
size: NA
V: TRBV28
D: TRBD1
CDR3: CASTPPPGGEEKLFF
DNA: TGTGCCAGCACCCCGCCCCCAGGGGGCGAGGAAAAACTGTTTTTT

J: TRBJ2-3
size: NA
V: TRBV5-5
D: TRBD2
CDR3: CASSPRIGSGAATSTDTQYF
DNA: TGTGCCAGCAGCCCACGGATAGGTAGCGGGGCGGCAACTAGCACAGATACGCAGTATTTT

J: TRBJ1-6
size: NA
V: TRBV27
D: NA
CDR3: CASSPASGATGPLHF
DNA: TGTGCCAGCAGTCCCGCCTCGGGGGCCACAGGGCCCCTCCACTTT

J: TRBJ2-1
size: once
V: TRBV4-1
D: NA
CDR3: CASSQDLGGPGEQFF
DNA: TGCGCCAGCAGCCAAGATCTGGGGGGGCCCGGTGAGCAGTTCTTC